Listed below are T cell receptor beta chains from one sample, sequenced in a study of T cells in Graves' hyperthyroidism and ophthalmopathy. TCRdb fed the multiplex PCR reads into MiXCR, producing one record per CDR3 protein. In the table there are hundreds of thousands of distinct CDR3 sequences, approximately 24% of which are singletons. The source material was blood. The receptors were sampled from a woman in her thirties with Graves' ophthalmopathy. CDR3s leave out the opening cysteine and the closing phenylalanine or tryptophan.

V gene	J gene	CDR3 protein
TRBV6-1	TRBJ1-5	ASSPREANQPQH
TRBV27	TRBJ2-5	ASPSNGETQY
TRBV6-5	TRBJ2-2	ASSYFRDRDTGELF
TRBV11-1	TRBJ1-1	ASSLGRADMNTEAF
TRBV15	TRBJ2-2	ATTGFADTGELF
TRBV2	TRBJ1-2	ASMGQSPYGYT
TRBV3-1	TRBJ2-2	ASSGSTGLTGELF
TRBV10-3	TRBJ1-2	AISERDRDNYGYT
TRBV28	TRBJ2-7	ASSRTSGEWDYEQY
TRBV12-5	TRBJ1-2	ASGSDSHYGYT
TRBV11-2	TRBJ2-2	ASILAGAAGELF
TRBV15	TRBJ2-7	ATSRTRGLGYEQY
TRBV20-1	TRBJ2-7	SPLEYEQY
TRBV5-1	TRBJ1-1	ASRAPGTGFTEAF
TRBV14	TRBJ1-6	ASSPLAGAYNSPLH
TRBV27	TRBJ2-7	ASSLTPGLLYEQY
TRBV6-1	TRBJ2-7	ASSEGLAGFPYEQY
TRBV6-1	TRBJ1-1	ASSAALEAF
TRBV6-1	TRBJ1-1	ASGAPVTEAF
TRBV12-3/TRBV12-4	TRBJ2-7	ASSPTGTVYEQY
TRBV29-1	TRBJ1-5	SARDREQPQH
TRBV6-2/TRBV6-3	TRBJ2-5	ASSYTSGGAGETQY
TRBV20-1	TRBJ1-3	SASGTPTGSGNTIY
TRBV20-1	TRBJ1-1	SARDYRGGNTEAF
TRBV30	TRBJ1-1	AWKAGLGSTEAF
TRBV12-3/TRBV12-4	TRBJ1-1	ASRQREAF
TRBV14	TRBJ2-7	ASSPGLYEQY